Below, one T cell receptor beta chain is given with its context. These data are taken from a study of blood T cell repertoires in COVID-19. Study-level background: Samples representing acute and convalescent COVID-19 were sourced from the United States, Italy and Spain. Sources were T cells, B-cell-depleted T cells, or PBMCs; the material itself was cDNA or gDNA.

In the authors' workflow: Amplified reference gene primers provided the basis for estimating nucleated cell counts. The method was immunoSEQ multiplex PCR; TCRdb's version includes in-frame clones alone and lacks a portion of them. V and J calls and clone size are as listed in that table; D and trimming were resolved from the DNA. The sample includes some 150,000 clones, about four fifths seen only once; the top ten take roughly 6.5%. The CDR3 totals 15 residues. V was pared by 11 bases and J by 1 base, with 9 bases of the junction left unmatched. Germline V gene sequence: CDR1 MNHNY, CDR2 SVGAGI (reference sequence).

V is TRBV6-6 and J is TRBJ2-3; TRBD2 matches at 10 bases. This clonotype originated in a human donor in a cohort sampled during active COVID-19. The sample taken for sequencing was peripheral blood. The CDR3 nucleotides read TGTGCCGGGAGCGGGGGGGCCTTAGGCACAGATACGCAGTATTTT. Amino acids: CAGSGGALGTDTQYF.